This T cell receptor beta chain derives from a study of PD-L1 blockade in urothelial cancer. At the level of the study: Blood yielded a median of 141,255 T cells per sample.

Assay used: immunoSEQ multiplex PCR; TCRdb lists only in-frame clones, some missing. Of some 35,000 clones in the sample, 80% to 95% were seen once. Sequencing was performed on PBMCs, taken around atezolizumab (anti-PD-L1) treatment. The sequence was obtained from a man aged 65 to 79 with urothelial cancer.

The CDR3 DNA reads TGTGCCAGCAGCCTCGGGCAGGGGGAGACCCAGTACTTC. The encoded protein is CASSLGQGETQYF. The chain recombines TRBV11-2 with TRBJ2-5, with D perhaps TRBD1 (6 bases). The CDR3 runs 13 residues. CDR1 is SGHAT, CDR2 FQNNGV, per germline. V lost 5 bases, J lost 5 bases, and 12 bases lay in between.